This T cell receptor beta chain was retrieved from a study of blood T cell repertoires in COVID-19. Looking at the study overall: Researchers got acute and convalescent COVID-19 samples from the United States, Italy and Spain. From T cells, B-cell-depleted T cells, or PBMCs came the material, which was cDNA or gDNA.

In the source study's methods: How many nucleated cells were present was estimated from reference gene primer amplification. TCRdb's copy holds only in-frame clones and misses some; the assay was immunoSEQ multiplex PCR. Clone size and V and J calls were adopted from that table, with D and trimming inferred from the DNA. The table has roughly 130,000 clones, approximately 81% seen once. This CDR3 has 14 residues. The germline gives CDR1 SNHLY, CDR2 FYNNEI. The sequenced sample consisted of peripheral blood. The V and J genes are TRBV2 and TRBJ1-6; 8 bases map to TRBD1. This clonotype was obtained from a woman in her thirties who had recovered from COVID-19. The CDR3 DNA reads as TGTGCAACCGGTCGAGGACAGGGATACTCACCCCTCCACTTT. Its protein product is CATGRGQGYSPLHF.